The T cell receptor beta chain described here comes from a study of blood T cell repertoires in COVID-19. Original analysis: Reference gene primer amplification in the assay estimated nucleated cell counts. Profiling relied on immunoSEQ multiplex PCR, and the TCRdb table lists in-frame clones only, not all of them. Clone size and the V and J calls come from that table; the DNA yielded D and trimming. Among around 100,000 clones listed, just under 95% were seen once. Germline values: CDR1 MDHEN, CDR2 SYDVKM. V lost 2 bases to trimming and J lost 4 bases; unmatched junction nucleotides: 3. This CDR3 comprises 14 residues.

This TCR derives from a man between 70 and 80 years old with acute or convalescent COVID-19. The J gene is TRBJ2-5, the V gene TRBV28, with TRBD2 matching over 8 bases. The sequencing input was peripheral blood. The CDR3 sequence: CASSLAGGGETQYF. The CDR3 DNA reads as TGTGCCAGCAGTTTAGCGGGAGGAGGAGAGACCCAGTACTTC.